Below, 20 T cell receptor beta chains from the same sample are listed, as sequenced in a study of PD-1 blockade in classical Hodgkin lymphoma. The method was immunoSEQ multiplex PCR; TCRdb's version includes in-frame clones alone and lacks a portion of them. The table has about 60,000 clones, just over 90% seen once. Time point here: cycle 4 day 1 (C4D1), after more than five weeks of nivolumab. The patients all showed relapse after autologous stem cell transplantation, while their brentuximab vedotin exposure varied. This specimen consisted of peripheral blood mononuclear cells (PBMCs), obtained before the fourth cycle of nivolumab. These receptors originate from a human donor with classical Hodgkin lymphoma.

This rearrangement joins TRBV5-8 to TRBJ1-6, with D unresolved. Germline assignment: CDR1 SGHTS and CDR2 YDEGEE. V lost 5 bases, J lost 6 bases, and 9 bases lay in between. The CDR3 loop spans 13 amino acids. The DNA for the CDR3 is TGTGCCAGCAGAATCCTGGGTAATTCACCCCTCCACTTT. Encoded protein: CASRILGNSPLHF.

The chain joins TRBV5-1 to TRBJ2-1, with a weak D call TRBD2 (6 bases). The CDR3 totals 14 residues. Germline V gene sequence: CDR1 SGHRS, CDR2 YFSETQ. V dropped 2 bases and J dropped 3 bases, with 9 bases sitting between them. CDR3 DNA: TGCGCCAGCAGCTTCCGGGACTTCTACAATGAGCAGTTCTTC. It translates to CASSFRDFYNEQFF.

This sequence joins TRBV19 and TRBJ1-1; D remains unclear. Trimming cost V 2 bases and J 5 bases, with 9 bases left between them. Germline V gene sequence: CDR1 LNHDA, CDR2 SQIVND (reference sequence). The CDR3 consists of 13 residues. The CDR3 reads CASSIQVGTEAFF. CDR3 sequence (DNA): TGTGCCAGTAGTATACAGGTGGGGACTGAAGCTTTCTTT. The complete variable domain, with remaining parts taken from reference TRBV19 and TRBJ1-1, reads DGGITQSPKYLFRKEGQNVTLSCEQNLNHDAMYWYRQDPGQGLRLIYYSQIVNDFQKGDIAEGYSVSREKKESFPLTVTSAQKNPTAFYLCASSIQVGTEAFFGQGTRLTVV.

V usage is TRBV5-4 and J usage is TRBJ2-1; no clear D. This CDR3 is built from 12 residues. Germline values: CDR1 SGHNT, CDR2 YYREEE (reference sequence). The germline V and J ends were trimmed by 5 bases and 7 bases, with 10 bases remaining between them. The CDR3, as DNA: TGTGCCAGCAGACTCGGTGAAAATGAGCAGTTCTTC. It yields the protein CASRLGENEQFF.

This clone was recorded only once. This rearrangement joins TRBV9 to TRBJ1-2; 9 positions agree with TRBD1. The CDR3 extends over 15 amino acids. Germline-derived CDR1 and CDR2 are SGDLS and YYNGEE. Trimming removed 0 bases from V and 4 bases from J; junction bases left unmatched: 4. The DNA of the CDR3 is TGTGCCAGCAGCGTAGGGACAGGGGCTGCCTATGGCTACACCTTC. This translates into CASSVGTGAAYGYTF.

By frequency in the sample, this clone is medium-sized (0.01 to 0.1%). V gene TRBV6-1 combines with J gene TRBJ1-5; no firm D call. The germline V gene encodes CDR1 MNHNS and CDR2 SASEGT. This CDR3 spans 13 amino acids. With 0 bases removed from V and 5 bases from J, the gap between germline ends came to 5 bases. The CDR3 is CASSEAEDQPQHF. The CDR3 DNA is TGTGCCAGCAGTGAAGCAGAGGATCAGCCCCAGCATTTT.

The chain joins TRBV5-6 to TRBJ2-1; TRBD2 is a possible D gene (5 bases). This CDR3 comprises 10 residues. Looked up from germline, CDR1 is SGHDT and CDR2 is YYEEEE. V lost 7 bases to trimming and J lost 7 bases, with 6 bases between them. The CDR3, as DNA: TGTGCCAGCGGGGAGAATGAGCAGTTCTTC. This translates into CASGENEQFF.

The V gene is TRBV6-4, the J gene TRBJ2-7; 7 bases are shared with TRBD2. CDR3 length equals 14 residues. Germline V gene sequence: CDR1 MRHNA, CDR2 SNTAGT. The trim removed 4 bases at V and 4 bases at J, leaving 7 bases unmatched. CDR3: CASSATGTKYEQYF. As DNA, the CDR3 is TGTGCCAGCAGTGCGACCGGGACTAAGTACGAGCAGTACTTC.

This chain links TRBV5-1 with TRBJ2-7; D is possibly TRBD1 or TRBD2 (5 bases each). Germline V gene data show CDR1 as SGHRS and CDR2 as YFSETQ. Trimming removed 0 bases from V and 0 bases from J, with 10 bases in between. This CDR3 region has 15 residues. CDR3 region: CASSLAAGSSYEQYF. CDR3 nucleotides: TGCGCCAGCAGCTTGGCCGCAGGGAGCTCCTACGAGCAGTACTTC. The full variable domain, rest sourced from reference TRBV5-1 and TRBJ2-7, is KAGVTQTPRYLIKTRGQQVTLSCSPISGHRSVSWYQQTPGQGLQFLFEYFSETQRNKGNFPGRFSGRQFSNSRSEMNVSTLELGDSALYLCASSLAAGSSYEQYFGPGTRLTVT.

The DNA of the CDR3 is TGTGCCAGCAGCTTGCTATATAGGACTAGCGAGTACAATGAGCAGTTCTTC. It translates to CASSLLYRTSEYNEQFF. The chain links TRBV11-2 to TRBJ2-1, with 9 bases matching TRBD2. CDR3 length: 17 residues. V lost 3 bases and J lost 4; bases outside the gene matches: 10. Germline CDR1 reads SGHAT; CDR2 reads FQNNGV.

The chain recombines TRBV6-6 with TRBJ2-7; 7 positions agree with TRBD1. The CDR3 spans 14 residues. Per germline, CDR1 MNHNY and CDR2 SVGAGI (reference sequence). After removal of 6 bases from V and 2 bases from J, the junction contained 7 bases not matched to a gene. The CDR3 DNA follows: TGTGCCAGCAGAAGAACAGGGGACGCCTACGAGCAGTACTTC. This sequence encodes CASRRTGDAYEQYF.

The J gene is TRBJ2-1, the V gene TRBV2, with unresolved D. CDR3 length equals 13 residues. Germline V gene lookup returns CDR1 SNHLY and CDR2 FYNNEI. Trimming stripped 6 bases from V and 8 bases from J, with 14 bases between. CDR3 nucleotide sequence: TGTGCCAGCAGAAGGGTTTTTGAGGATGAGCAGTTCTTC. Its translation: CASRRVFEDEQFF.

The CDR3 spells CASSLSDRGAGNTIYF. In nucleotides, the CDR3 is TGTGCCAGCAGTTTAAGTGACAGGGGGGCCGGAAACACCATATATTTT. V usage is TRBV28 and J usage is TRBJ1-3, with 9 nucleotides matching TRBD1. The CDR3 extends over 16 amino acids. Looked up from germline, CDR1 is MDHEN and CDR2 is SYDVKM. The V segment lost 2 bases and the J segment 4 bases; nucleotides outside the gene matches: 6.

The chain has TRBV7-9 and TRBJ1-2, with D maybe TRBD1 (6 bases). The length of the CDR3 is 13 residues. Trimming pared 3 bases from V and 3 bases from J, leaving 8 bases between. The germline V gene has CDR1 SEHNR and CDR2 FQNEAQ (reference sequence). CDR3 sequence: CASSFRGDYGYTF. The CDR3 DNA sequence: TGTGCCAGCAGCTTCAGGGGTGACTATGGCTACACCTTC.

The chain joins TRBV9 to TRBJ2-7, with TRBD2 matching over 10 bases. Germline CDR1 SGDLS, CDR2 YYNGEE. Germline trimming cut 0 bases from V and 3 bases from J; bases unmatched to any gene: 0. This CDR3 is built from 14 residues. This chain's CDR3 is CASSVGLAGYEQYF. The CDR3 nucleotides read TGTGCCAGCAGCGTAGGACTAGCGGGCTACGAGCAGTACTTC.

The J gene is TRBJ2-3, the V gene TRBV5-1, with 10 bases aligning to TRBD2. Germline assignment: CDR1 SGHRS and CDR2 YFSETQ. The V gene end was trimmed by 8 bases and the J gene end by 6 bases; junction bases not matched to a gene: 6. This CDR3 region has 13 residues. The CDR3 DNA is TGCGCCAGTACACTAGCGGGGAGGGATACGCAGTATTTT. Translation gives CASTLAGRDTQYF.

V usage is TRBV7-9 and J usage is TRBJ1-1; unclear D gene. V lost 6 bases to trimming and J lost 1 base, with 12 bases between them. Germline V CDR1 and CDR2: SEHNR, FQNEAQ (reference sequence). The CDR3 consists of 14 residues. CDR3 loop: CASSVGRENTEAFF. CDR3 nucleotide sequence: TGTGCCAGCAGTGTCGGACGGGAGAACACTGAAGCTTTCTTT. Drawing the rest from reference TRBV7-9 and TRBJ1-1, the complete variable domain is DTGVSQNPRHKITKRGQNVTFRCDPISEHNRLYWYRQTLGQGPEFLTYFQNEAQLEKSRLLSDRFSAERPKGSFSTLEIQRTEQGDSAMYLCASSVGRENTEAFFGQGTRLTVV.

The chain joins TRBV6-1 to TRBJ2-7, with TRBD2 matching over 7 bases. With 1 base clipped from V and 3 bases from J, the junction kept 9 bases outside the gene matches. Looked up from germline, CDR1 is MNHNS and CDR2 is SASEGT. The CDR3 loop spans 16 amino acids. The CDR3 coding sequence is TGTGCCAGCAGTGAAGGGGTTGGGCCTAGCGGCTACGAGCAGTACTTC. It translates to CASSEGVGPSGYEQYF.

The CDR3 protein is CAISESGTRRETQYF. CDR3 in DNA: TGTGCCATCAGTGAGTCGGGGACTAGAAGGGAGACCCAGTACTTC. V gene TRBV10-3 combines with J gene TRBJ2-5; 8 bases are shared with TRBD2. V was clipped by 0 bases and J by 5 bases; unmatched bases: 5. The CDR3 loop spans 15 amino acids. Germline CDR1 is ENHRY and CDR2 is SYGVKD.

The genes are TRBV7-8 and TRBJ2-2, with no clear D. The germline V gene encodes CDR1 SGHVS and CDR2 FQNEAQ. The V end lost 1 base, the J end lost 5 bases, and 8 bases lay between the germline ends. The CDR3 totals 14 residues. CDR3 DNA sequence: TGTGCCAGCAGCTTAGAGGCCGGGACCGGGGAGCTGTTTTTT. Its translation is CASSLEAGTGELFF.